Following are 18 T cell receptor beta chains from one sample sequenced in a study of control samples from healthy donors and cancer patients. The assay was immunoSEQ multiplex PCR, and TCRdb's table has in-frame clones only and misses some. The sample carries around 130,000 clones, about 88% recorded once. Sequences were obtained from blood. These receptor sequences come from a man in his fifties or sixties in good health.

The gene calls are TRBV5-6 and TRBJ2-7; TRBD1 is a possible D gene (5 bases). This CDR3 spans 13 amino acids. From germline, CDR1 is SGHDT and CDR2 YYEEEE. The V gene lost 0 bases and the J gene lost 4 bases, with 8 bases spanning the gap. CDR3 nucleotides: TGTGCCAGCAGCTTGGGACAGCTTTACGAGCAGTACTTC. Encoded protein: CASSLGQLYEQYF.

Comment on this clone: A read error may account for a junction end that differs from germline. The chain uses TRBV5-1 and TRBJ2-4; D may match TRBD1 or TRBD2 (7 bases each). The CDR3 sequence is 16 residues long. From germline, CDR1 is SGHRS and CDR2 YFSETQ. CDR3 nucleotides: TGCGCCAGCAACTTGGGCGACAGGGAGGGCAAAAACATTCAGTACTTC. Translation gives CASNLGDREGKNIQYF.

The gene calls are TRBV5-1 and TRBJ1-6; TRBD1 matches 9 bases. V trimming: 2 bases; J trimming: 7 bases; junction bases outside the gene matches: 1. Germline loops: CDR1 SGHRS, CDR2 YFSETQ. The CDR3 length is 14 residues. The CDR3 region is CASSFDRGNSPLHF. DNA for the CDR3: TGCGCCAGCAGCTTCGACAGGGGGAATTCACCCCTCCACTTT.

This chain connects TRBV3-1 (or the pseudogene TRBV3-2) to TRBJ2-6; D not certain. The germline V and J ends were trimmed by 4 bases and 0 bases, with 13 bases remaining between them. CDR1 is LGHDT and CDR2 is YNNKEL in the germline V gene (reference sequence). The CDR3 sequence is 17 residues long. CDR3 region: CASSRKGIDSGANVLTF. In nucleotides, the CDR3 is TGTGCCAGCAGCCGAAAGGGAATCGACTCTGGGGCCAACGTCCTGACTTTC.

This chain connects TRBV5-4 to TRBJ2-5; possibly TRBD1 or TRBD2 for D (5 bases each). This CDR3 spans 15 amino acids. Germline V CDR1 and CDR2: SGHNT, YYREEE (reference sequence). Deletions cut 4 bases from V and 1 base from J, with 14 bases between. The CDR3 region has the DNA TGTGCCAGCAGCGATAACTGGGGGAGCCAAGAGACCCAGTACTTC. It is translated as CASSDNWGSQETQYF.

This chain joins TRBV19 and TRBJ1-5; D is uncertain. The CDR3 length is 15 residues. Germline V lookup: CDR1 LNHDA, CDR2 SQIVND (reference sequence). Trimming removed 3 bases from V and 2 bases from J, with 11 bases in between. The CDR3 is CASSMQTRGNQPQHF. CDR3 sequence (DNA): TGTGCCAGTAGTATGCAAACCCGGGGCAATCAGCCCCAGCATTTT.

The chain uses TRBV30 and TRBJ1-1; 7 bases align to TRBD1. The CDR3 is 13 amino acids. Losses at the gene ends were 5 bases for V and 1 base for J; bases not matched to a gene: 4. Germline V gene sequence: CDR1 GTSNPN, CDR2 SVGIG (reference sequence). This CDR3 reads CAWAGQPNTEAFF. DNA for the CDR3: TGTGCCTGGGCGGGACAGCCGAACACTGAAGCTTTCTTT.

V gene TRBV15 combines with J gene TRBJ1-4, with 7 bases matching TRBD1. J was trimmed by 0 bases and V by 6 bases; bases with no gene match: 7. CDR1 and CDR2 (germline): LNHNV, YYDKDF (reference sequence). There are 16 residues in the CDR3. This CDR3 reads CATRNGQDATNEKLFF. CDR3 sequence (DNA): TGTGCCACCAGAAACGGACAGGATGCAACTAATGAAAAACTGTTTTTT.

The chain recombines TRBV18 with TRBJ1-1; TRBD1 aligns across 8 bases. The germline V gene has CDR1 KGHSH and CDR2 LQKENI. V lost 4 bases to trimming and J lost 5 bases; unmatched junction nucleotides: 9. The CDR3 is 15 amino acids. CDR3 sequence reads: CASSRETGGRTEAFF. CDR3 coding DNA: TGTGCCAGCTCACGGGAAACAGGGGGTAGGACTGAAGCTTTCTTT.

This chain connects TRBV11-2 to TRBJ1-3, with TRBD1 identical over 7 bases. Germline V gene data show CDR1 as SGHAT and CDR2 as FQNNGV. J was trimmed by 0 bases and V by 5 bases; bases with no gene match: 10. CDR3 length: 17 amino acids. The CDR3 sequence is CASSPRGQFNSGNTIYF. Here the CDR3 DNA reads TGTGCCAGCAGCCCTAGGGGACAGTTCAACTCTGGAAACACCATATATTTT.

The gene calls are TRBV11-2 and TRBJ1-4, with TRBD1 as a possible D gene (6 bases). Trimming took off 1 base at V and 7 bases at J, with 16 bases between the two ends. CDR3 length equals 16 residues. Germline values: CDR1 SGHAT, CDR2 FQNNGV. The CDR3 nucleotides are TGTGCCAGCAGCTTAGGATGGGGGGGCGCTTTTGAAAAACTGTTTTTT. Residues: CASSLGWGGAFEKLFF.

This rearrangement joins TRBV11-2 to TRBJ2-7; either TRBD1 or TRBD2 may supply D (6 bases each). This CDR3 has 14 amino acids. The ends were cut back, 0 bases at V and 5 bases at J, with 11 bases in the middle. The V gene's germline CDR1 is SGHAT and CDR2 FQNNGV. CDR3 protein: CASSLDRRGHEQYF. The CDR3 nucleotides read TGTGCCAGCAGCTTAGATCGACGGGGGCACGAGCAGTACTTC.

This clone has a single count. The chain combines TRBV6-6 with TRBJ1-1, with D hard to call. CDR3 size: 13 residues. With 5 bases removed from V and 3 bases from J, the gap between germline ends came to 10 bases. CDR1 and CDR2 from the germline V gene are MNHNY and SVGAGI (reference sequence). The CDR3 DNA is TGTGCCAGCAGTCCTCTGGCAGACACTGAAGCTTTCTTT. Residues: CASSPLADTEAFF.

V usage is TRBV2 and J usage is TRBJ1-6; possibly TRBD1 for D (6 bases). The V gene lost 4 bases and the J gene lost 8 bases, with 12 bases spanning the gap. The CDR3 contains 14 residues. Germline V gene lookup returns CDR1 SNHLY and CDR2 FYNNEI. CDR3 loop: CASSGSPGDSPLHF. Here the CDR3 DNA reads TGTGCCAGCAGTGGGAGTCCAGGGGATTCACCCCTCCACTTT.

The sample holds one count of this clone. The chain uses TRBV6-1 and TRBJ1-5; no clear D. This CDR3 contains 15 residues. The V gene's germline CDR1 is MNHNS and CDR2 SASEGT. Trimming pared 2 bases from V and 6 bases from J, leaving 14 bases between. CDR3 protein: CASSELDGVFQPQHF. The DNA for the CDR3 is TGTGCCAGCAGTGAACTTGACGGGGTTTTTCAGCCCCAGCATTTT.

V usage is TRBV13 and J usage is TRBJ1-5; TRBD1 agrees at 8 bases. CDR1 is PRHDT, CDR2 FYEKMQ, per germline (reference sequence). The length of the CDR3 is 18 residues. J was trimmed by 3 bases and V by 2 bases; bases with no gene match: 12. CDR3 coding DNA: TGTGCCAGCAGCTTAACCCGCGACAGGGGACGTTACAATCAGCCCCAGCATTTT. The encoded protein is CASSLTRDRGRYNQPQHF.

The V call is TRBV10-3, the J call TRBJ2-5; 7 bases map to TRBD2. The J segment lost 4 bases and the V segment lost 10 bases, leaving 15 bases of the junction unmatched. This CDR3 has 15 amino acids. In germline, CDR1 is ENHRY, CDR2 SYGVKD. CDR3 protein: CATKTSSGDLETQYF. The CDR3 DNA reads TGTGCCACCAAGACTAGCTCGGGAGATCTAGAGACCCAGTACTTC.

The CDR3 nucleotides read TGTGCCAGCAGTGATTTGTCGGGCAGGTTGATCATCTACGAGCAGTACTTC. The encoded protein is CASSDLSGRLIIYEQYF. This chain links TRBV6-1 with TRBJ2-7; D is ambiguous. Germline loops: CDR1 MNHNS, CDR2 SASEGT. The CDR3 length is 17 residues. V was cut by 3 bases and J by 3 bases, with 21 bases left in between.